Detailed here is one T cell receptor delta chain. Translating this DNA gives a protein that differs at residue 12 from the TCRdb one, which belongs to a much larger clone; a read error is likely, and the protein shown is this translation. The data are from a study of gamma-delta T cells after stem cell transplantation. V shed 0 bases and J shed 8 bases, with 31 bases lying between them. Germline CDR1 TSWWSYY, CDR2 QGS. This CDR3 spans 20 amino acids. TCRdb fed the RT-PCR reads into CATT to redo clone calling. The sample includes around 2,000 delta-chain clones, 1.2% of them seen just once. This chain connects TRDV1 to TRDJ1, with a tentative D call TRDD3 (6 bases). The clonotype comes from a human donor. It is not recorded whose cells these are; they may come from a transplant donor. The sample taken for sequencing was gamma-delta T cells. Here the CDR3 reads CALGELTHDLGGTRNRKLIF. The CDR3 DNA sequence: TGTGCTCTTGGGGAACTTACCCACGATTTGGGGGGTACGAGGAATCGGAAACTCATCTTT.